Following are 23 T cell receptor beta chains from one sample sequenced in a study of shared clonotypes between healthy human individuals. Here immunoSEQ multiplex PCR was the method, and the copy in TCRdb shows in-frame clones only, minus some. The table has roughly 2,000,000 clones, approximately 94% seen once. CD8 cells classed as naive were CD45RO-negative and positively selected for CCR7, excluding terminally differentiated effector memory CD45RA+ cells. What was sequenced was naive CD8+ T cells sorted from blood. Receptors were obtained from a man aged 18 to 30 in good health.

This clone was seen only once. The chain links TRBV20-1 to TRBJ1-5, with D unclear. V was cut by 8 bases and J by 10 bases, with 12 bases left in between. The CDR3 covers 10 residues. The germline gives CDR1 DFQATT, CDR2 SNEGSKA (reference sequence). CDR3 bases: TGCAGTTCCCTCCTGAATCCCCAGCATTTT. It yields the protein CSSLLNPQHF.

The chain couples TRBV4-2 to TRBJ2-7; perhaps TRBD2 as D (5 bases). Trimming removed 0 bases at V and 2 bases at J, with 8 bases between. CDR3 size: 14 residues. The V gene's germline CDR1 is LGHNA and CDR2 YNFKEQ. The CDR3 here is CASSQELEAYEQYF. CDR3 nucleotide sequence: TGTGCCAGCAGCCAAGAATTGGAGGCCTACGAGCAGTACTTC.

The chain combines TRBV7-9 with TRBJ2-1; unclear D gene. The CDR3 totals 14 residues. Trimming stripped 4 bases from V and 1 base from J, with 8 bases between. The germline CDR1 and CDR2 sequences are SEHNR and FQNEAQ (reference sequence). CDR3 amino acids: CASSSLNSYNEQFF. Here the CDR3 DNA reads TGTGCCAGCAGCTCGCTAAATTCCTACAATGAGCAGTTCTTC.

The chain carries TRBV7-9 and TRBJ1-4; D perhaps matches TRBD1 (6 bases). Germline V lookup: CDR1 SEHNR, CDR2 FQNEAQ (reference sequence). CDR3 length: 16 amino acids. V dropped 8 bases and J dropped 8 bases, with 24 bases sitting between them. CDR3: CASGAGAGTKGEKLFF. The CDR3 coding sequence is TGTGCCAGCGGAGCTGGGGCAGGGACAAAAGGGGAAAAACTGTTTTTT.

The chain combines TRBV7-9 with TRBJ1-2; no clear D. V lost 5 bases, J lost 6 bases, and 13 bases lay in between. The V gene's germline CDR1 is SEHNR and CDR2 FQNEAQ (reference sequence). The CDR3 extends over 13 amino acids. CDR3 nucleotides: TGTGCCAGCAGCCCAACCCTAGATCATGGCTACACCTTC. This codes for CASSPTLDHGYTF.

V and J are TRBV5-4 and TRBJ2-7; D is unresolved. Germline V lookup: CDR1 SGHNT, CDR2 YYREEE (reference sequence). The CDR3 length is 14 residues. Trimming cost V 3 bases and J 5 bases, with 15 bases left between them. CDR3 sequence (DNA): TGTGCCAGCAGCTCCAAAGCCCTTGACGACGAGCAGTACTTC. It yields the protein CASSSKALDDEQYF.

The V gene is TRBV27, the J gene TRBJ2-7; 8 bases fit TRBD2. CDR1 is MNHEY, CDR2 SMNVEV, per germline (reference sequence). The CDR3 spans 14 residues. V gave up 3 bases and J gave up 5 bases; unmatched junction bases: 6. The CDR3 nucleotides are TGTGCCAGCAGTTTGGGCCGCGGGGGGAACGAGCAGTACTTC. It codes for CASSLGRGGNEQYF.

J is TRBJ2-1 and V is TRBV5-6; D is unresolved. Germline V gene lookup returns CDR1 SGHDT and CDR2 YYEEEE. The CDR3 sequence is 12 residues long. V was trimmed by 0 bases and J by 9 bases, leaving 7 bases between them. The CDR3 spells CASSLASLEQFF. CDR3 nucleotides: TGTGCCAGCAGCTTGGCGAGTCTTGAGCAGTTCTTC.

As for this clone: Other DNA sequences in the sample encode the same CDR3. The rearrangement uses TRBV19 and TRBJ1-1; weak D call: TRBD1 (6 bases). V was shortened by 6 bases and J by 4 bases, with 15 bases between the two germline ends. Germline assignment: CDR1 LNHDA and CDR2 SQIVND (reference sequence). The CDR3 extends over 14 amino acids. In DNA form, the CDR3 reads TGTGCCAGTAGCAGGGGAGAGGGCGGCACTGAAGCTTTCTTT. This translates into CASSRGEGGTEAFF. The variable domain in full, with the rest retrieved from reference TRBV19 and TRBJ1-1, is DGGITQSPKYLFRKEGQNVTLSCEQNLNHDAMYWYRQDPGQGLRLIYYSQIVNDFQKGDIAEGYSVSREKKESFPLTVTSAQKNPTAFYLCASSRGEGGTEAFFGQGTRLTVV.

The chain recombines TRBV29-1 with TRBJ2-7; possibly TRBD1 or TRBD2 for D (6 bases each). Trimming took off 7 bases at V and 3 bases at J, with 19 bases between the two ends. The CDR3 runs to 14 residues. CDR1 is SQVTM, CDR2 ANQGSEA, per germline. The CDR3 bases are TGCAGCGCGGGGGCAGCGGACCCTGTCTACGAGCAGTACTTC. Protein product: CSAGAADPVYEQYF.

The gene calls are TRBV20-1 and TRBJ2-1; D not certain. CDR3 size: 11 residues. Trimming took off 4 bases at V and 3 bases at J, with 4 bases between the two ends. Germline V gives CDR1 DFQATT, CDR2 SNEGSKA (reference sequence). The CDR3 region is CSANDYNEQFF. The CDR3 DNA reads TGCAGTGCTAACGACTACAATGAGCAGTTCTTC.

The rearrangement uses TRBV4-3 and TRBJ2-1, with TRBD1 as a possible D gene (8 bases). Trimming took 1 base from V and 0 from J, leaving 28 bases between them. The CDR3 spans 22 residues. The germline V gene encodes CDR1 LGHNA and CDR2 YSLEER. In DNA, the CDR3 is TGCGCCAGCAGCCAAGGGACAGGGTGGCTAGCGGTTCCGGCGAGCTCCTACAATGAGCAGTTCTTC. This sequence encodes CASSQGTGWLAVPASSYNEQFF.

This clone was recorded a few times. The same CDR3 can be traced to other DNA sequences in this sample. The chain uses TRBV11-3 and TRBJ2-7; the D gene is possibly TRBD1 (5 bases). V was cut by 3 bases and J by 3 bases, with 9 bases left in between. Germline loops: CDR1 SGHNT, CDR2 YENEEA. The CDR3 length is 13 residues. CDR3 amino acids: CASSFGQGYEQYF. The CDR3 coding sequence is TGTGCCAGCAGCTTTGGCCAGGGCTACGAGCAGTACTTC.

This clone was picked up one time. The genes are TRBV5-1 and TRBJ2-1, with D possibly being TRBD2 (5 bases). The CDR3 has 16 amino acids. Germline CDR1 and CDR2: SGHRS and YFSETQ. Trimming removed 0 bases at V and 0 bases at J, with 10 bases between. Here the CDR3 reads CASSLEPSHSYNEQFF. The CDR3 coding sequence is TGCGCCAGCAGCTTGGAACCTAGCCACTCCTACAATGAGCAGTTCTTC.

This clone has only a few counts. This sample also contains other DNA sequences that code for the same CDR3. This chain uses TRBV19 with TRBJ1-6, with D unresolved. The V and J ends lost 3 bases and 10 bases respectively, with 10 bases between them. The length of the CDR3 is 13 residues. CDR1 is LNHDA and CDR2 is SQIVND in the germline V gene (reference sequence). The CDR3 coding sequence is TGTGCCAGTAGTATCGGACCGGGGTCACCCCTCCACTTT. Protein: CASSIGPGSPLHF.

This clone was recorded once. The chain is built from TRBV4-1 and TRBJ2-7; maybe TRBD1 (6 bases). This CDR3 has 17 amino acids. CDR1 MGHRA and CDR2 YSYEKL come from the germline V gene. V lost 0 bases and J lost 2, with 17 bases in between. CDR3 sequence (DNA): TGCGCCAGCAGCCAAGATTTTCTCCAGGGGCTCACCTACGAGCAGTACTTC. It translates to CASSQDFLQGLTYEQYF.

This clone occurred once. This rearrangement joins TRBV7-9 to TRBJ2-1, with D possibly matching TRBD2 (5 bases). Germline loops: CDR1 SEHNR, CDR2 FQNEAQ (reference sequence). The CDR3 spans 14 residues. Trimming took off 5 bases at V and 8 bases at J, with 16 bases between the two ends. The CDR3 sequence is CASSLPELRDEQFF. The CDR3 bases are TGTGCCAGCAGCCTTCCCGAGTTGCGGGATGAGCAGTTCTTC. Using reference TRBV7-9 and TRBJ2-1 for the parts outside the CDR3, the full variable domain is DTGVSQNPRHKITKRGQNVTFRCDPISEHNRLYWYRQTLGQGPEFLTYFQNEAQLEKSRLLSDRFSAERPKGSFSTLEIQRTEQGDSAMYLCASSLPELRDEQFFGPGTRLTVL.

The chain joins TRBV4-3 to TRBJ2-5; 8 bases line up with TRBD2. V shed 4 bases, J shed 1 base, and the junction held 5 bases outside the gene matches. This CDR3 contains 15 residues. Germline assignment: CDR1 LGHNA and CDR2 YSLEER. CDR3 bases: TGCGCCAGCAGCCGCGTGCTAGCGGGCCAAGAGACCCAGTACTTC. It is translated as CASSRVLAGQETQYF.

V and J are TRBV7-6 and TRBJ1-5; D not certain. The CDR3 covers 19 residues. CDR1 is SGHVS and CDR2 is FNYEAQ in the germline V gene. Trimming pared 1 base from V and 5 bases from J, leaving 24 bases between. CDR3 protein: CASSLVAPYGEVLDQPQHF. CDR3 in DNA: TGTGCCAGCAGCTTAGTGGCCCCTTATGGGGAAGTGTTGGATCAGCCCCAGCATTTT. Supplemented by reference TRBV7-6 and TRBJ1-5, the full variable domain reads GAGVSQSPRYKVTKRGQDVALRCDPISGHVSLYWYRQALGQGPEFLTYFNYEAQQDKSGLPNDRFSAERPEGSISTLTIQRTEQRDSAMYRCASSLVAPYGEVLDQPQHFGDGTRLSIL.

The chain combines TRBV9 with TRBJ1-4, with 9 bases fitting TRBD1. Per germline, CDR1 SGDLS and CDR2 YYNGEE. The CDR3 runs to 15 residues. The V and J ends lost 4 bases and 5 bases, in that order; junction bases with no gene match: 6. CDR3 sequence (DNA): TGTGCCAGCAGCTCCCGGACAGGGGTGAATGAAAAACTGTTTTTT. Encoded protein: CASSSRTGVNEKLFF.

V usage is TRBV28 and J usage is TRBJ2-1, with D perhaps assigned TRBD1 or TRBD2 (5 bases each). Germline loops: CDR1 MDHEN, CDR2 SYDVKM. Trimming took 8 bases from V and 2 from J, leaving 10 bases between them. The CDR3 has 13 amino acids. The CDR3: CASGGLTYNEQFF. CDR3 sequence (DNA): TGTGCCAGCGGGGGTCTTACCTACAATGAGCAGTTCTTC.

V gene TRBV4-3 combines with J gene TRBJ2-3; 8 bases line up with TRBD2. The CDR3 has 18 residues. CDR1 and CDR2 (germline): LGHNA, YSLEER. The trim removed 0 bases at V and 3 bases at J, leaving 11 bases unmatched. The CDR3 region has the DNA TGCGCCAGCAGCCAAGATCTGCCGGGAGGGGAACCTACAGATACGCAGTATTTT. This encodes CASSQDLPGGEPTDTQYF.

This rearrangement joins TRBV7-8 to TRBJ2-3, with TRBD2 matching over 9 bases. V shed 5 bases, J shed 5 bases, and the junction held 14 bases outside the gene matches. The length of the CDR3 is 17 residues. Per germline, CDR1 SGHVS and CDR2 FQNEAQ. CDR3 bases: TGTGCCAGCAGCCGCCTCGGGCTAGCGGGAACGGGAGATACGCAGTATTTT. Residues: CASSRLGLAGTGDTQYF.